This T cell receptor (beta chain) appears in the sequencing data of a study of blood T cell repertoires in COVID-19. This clone was detected only once. Method: immunoSEQ multiplex PCR; TCRdb's copy keeps in-frame clones and lacks some. Among a few hundred thousand clones listed, around 89% were seen once. CDR3 size: 17 residues. Germline CDR1 reads SGHAT; CDR2 reads FQNNGV. The trim removed 0 bases at V and 3 bases at J, leaving 8 bases unmatched. The clonotype was recovered from a woman younger than 35 who had recovered from COVID-19. What was sequenced was PBMCs or T cells enriched from blood (not recorded which). The J gene is TRBJ2-5, the V gene TRBV11-2; 9 bases agree with TRBD2. The CDR3 region is CASSLDRISGGKETQYF. The CDR3 bases are TGTGCCAGCAGCTTAGATCGTATTAGCGGGGGAAAAGAGACCCAGTACTTC.